This T cell receptor beta chain was captured by sequencing in a study of blood T cell repertoires in COVID-19. Study-wide background: COVID-19 samples from acute and convalescent phases originated in the United States, Italy and Spain.

Authors' methods: Scientists estimated how many nucleated cells there were by amplifying reference gene primers. Data came from immunoSEQ multiplex PCR; TCRdb stores just in-frame clones and leaves some out. V and J calls and clone size are as listed in that table; D and trimming were resolved from the DNA. The sample includes 400,000 to 500,000 clones, approximately 91% of them seen just once. The V and J ends lost 4 bases and 0 bases respectively, with 10 bases between them. In germline, CDR1 is LNHNV, CDR2 YYDKDF (reference sequence). There are 15 residues in the CDR3. The gene calls are TRBV15 and TRBJ2-1; TRBD2 is a possible D gene (6 bases). The receptor's source is a woman under 30 who had been exposed to COVID-19. Material: PBMCs or T cells enriched from blood (not recorded which). The CDR3 loop reads CATSIGGSSYNEQFF. CDR3 coding DNA: TGTGCCACCAGCATTGGGGGGAGCTCCTACAATGAGCAGTTCTTC.